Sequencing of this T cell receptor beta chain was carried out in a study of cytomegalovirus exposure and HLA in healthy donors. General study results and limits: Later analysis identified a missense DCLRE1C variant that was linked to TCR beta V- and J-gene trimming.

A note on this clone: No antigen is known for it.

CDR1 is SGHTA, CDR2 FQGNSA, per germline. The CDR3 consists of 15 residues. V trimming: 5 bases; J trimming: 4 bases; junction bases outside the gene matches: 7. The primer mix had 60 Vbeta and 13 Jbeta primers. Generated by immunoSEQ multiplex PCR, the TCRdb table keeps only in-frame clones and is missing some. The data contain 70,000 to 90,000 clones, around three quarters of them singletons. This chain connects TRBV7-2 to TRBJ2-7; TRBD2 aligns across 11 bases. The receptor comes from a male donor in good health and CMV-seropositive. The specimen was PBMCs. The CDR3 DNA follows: TGTGCCAGCAGCCGTAGCGGGAGGGCCGAATACGAGCAGTACTTC. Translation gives CASSRSGRAEYEQYF. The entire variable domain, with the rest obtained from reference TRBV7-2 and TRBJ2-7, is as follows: GAGVSQSPSNKVTEKGKDVELRCDPISGHTALYWYRQSLGQGLEFLIYFQGNSAPDKSGLPSDRFSAERTGGSVSTLTIQRTQQEDSAVYLCASSRSGRAEYEQYFGPGTRLTVT.